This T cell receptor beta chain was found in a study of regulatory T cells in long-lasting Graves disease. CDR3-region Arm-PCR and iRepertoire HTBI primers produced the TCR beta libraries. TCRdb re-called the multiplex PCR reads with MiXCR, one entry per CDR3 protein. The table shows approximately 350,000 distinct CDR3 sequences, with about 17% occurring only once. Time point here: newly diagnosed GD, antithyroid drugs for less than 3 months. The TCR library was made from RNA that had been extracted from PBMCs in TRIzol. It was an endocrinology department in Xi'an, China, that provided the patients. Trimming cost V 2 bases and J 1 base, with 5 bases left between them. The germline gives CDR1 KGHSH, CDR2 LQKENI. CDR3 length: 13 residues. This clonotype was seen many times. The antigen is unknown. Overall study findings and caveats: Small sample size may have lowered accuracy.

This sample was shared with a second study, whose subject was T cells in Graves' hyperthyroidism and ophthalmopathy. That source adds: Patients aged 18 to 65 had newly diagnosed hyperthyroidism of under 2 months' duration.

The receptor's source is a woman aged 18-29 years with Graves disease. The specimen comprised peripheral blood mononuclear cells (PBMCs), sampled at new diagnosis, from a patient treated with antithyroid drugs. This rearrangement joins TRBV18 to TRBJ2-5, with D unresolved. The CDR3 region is CASSPGIQETQYF. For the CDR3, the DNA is TGTGCCAGCTCACCAGGGATCCAAGAGACCCAGTACTTC.